This passage covers 16 T cell receptor beta chains from one sample sequenced in a study of cytomegalovirus exposure and HLA in healthy donors. The PCR was carried out with 60 Vbeta primers and 13 Jbeta primers. The method was immunoSEQ multiplex PCR; TCRdb's version includes in-frame clones alone and lacks a portion of them. The sample records about 140,000 clones, roughly three quarters being singletons. Input material: PBMCs. These receptors were collected from a woman in her 50s in good health and CMV-seronegative.

V is TRBV7-6 and J is TRBJ2-7; D might be TRBD1 (5 bases). CDR1 is SGHVS and CDR2 is FNYEAQ in the germline V gene. This CDR3 has 13 amino acids. Trimming removed 4 bases at V and 4 bases at J, with 11 bases between. The CDR3 nucleotides read TGTGCCAGCAGCTCATTTCAGGGTTACGAGCAGTACTTC. As protein: CASSSFQGYEQYF.

CDR3 sequence: CASSGQGVGNQPQHF. DNA of the CDR3: TGTGCCAGCAGCGGACAGGGCGTGGGCAATCAGCCCCAGCATTTT. This chain uses TRBV7-8 with TRBJ1-5; 8 bases agree with TRBD1. V dropped 5 bases and J dropped 2; count of bases not matched to a gene: 5. CDR1 and CDR2 (germline): SGHVS, FQNEAQ. The CDR3 extends over 15 amino acids.

The rearrangement uses TRBV7-3 and TRBJ1-6; a possible D gene is TRBD1 (6 bases). In germline, CDR1 is SGHTA, CDR2 FQGTGA. The CDR3 sequence is 16 residues long. The ends were cut back, 0 bases at V and 7 bases at J, with 13 bases in the middle. CDR3 residues: CASSLTSDRGNSPLHF. In DNA, the CDR3 is TGTGCCAGCAGCTTAACTTCGGACAGAGGAAATTCACCCCTCCACTTT.

This clone turned up a few times. The CDR3 reads CASSLGLAVQDTQYF. CDR3 nucleotides: TGTGCCAGCAGCTTAGGACTAGCGGTTCAAGATACGCAGTATTTT. The gene calls are TRBV7-8 and TRBJ2-3; 9 nucleotides agree with TRBD2. The junction had 4 bases not matched to a gene; V was cut back by 1 base and J by 5 bases. The length of the CDR3 is 15 residues. Germline CDR1 is SGHVS and CDR2 is FQNEAQ.

This chain joins TRBV21-1 and TRBJ1-5. TRBV21-1 is reported as a pseudogene. There are 11 residues in the CDR3. CDR3 protein: CASILNQPQHF. The CDR3 DNA sequence: TGTGCCAGCATCCTTAATCAGCCCCAGCATTTT.

V and J are TRBV28 and TRBJ1-6; TRBD1 aligns across 7 bases. The J segment lost 5 bases and the V segment lost 7 bases, leaving 5 bases of the junction unmatched. The germline CDR1 and CDR2 sequences are MDHEN and SYDVKM. The CDR3 is 14 amino acids. For the CDR3, the DNA is TGTGCCAGCACGTTCACAGGGGATAATTCACCCCTCCACTTT. Its translation: CASTFTGDNSPLHF.

The table lists this clone with many counts. This chain links TRBV2 with TRBJ2-7; D is undetermined. Germline CDR1 reads SNHLY; CDR2 reads FYNNEI. This CDR3 region has 15 residues. V was shortened by 3 bases and J by 2 bases, with 14 bases between the two germline ends. The CDR3 here is CASSESAGITYEQYF. Here the CDR3 DNA reads TGTGCCAGCAGTGAGTCTGCAGGAATAACCTACGAGCAGTACTTC.

The rearrangement joins TRBV2 to TRBJ2-7; 7 nucleotides align to TRBD2. Germline lookup yields CDR1 SNHLY and CDR2 FYNNEI. CDR3 length: 12 residues. V lost 7 bases and J lost 6; bases outside the gene matches: 6. CDR3 in DNA: TGTGCCAGCAACCGACTAGCAACCGAGCAGTACTTC. This sequence encodes CASNRLATEQYF. Full variable domain (rest looked up from reference TRBV2 and TRBJ2-7): EPEVTQTPSHQVTQMGQEVILRCVPISNHLYFYWYRQILGQKVEFLVSFYNNEISEKSEIFDDQFSVERPDGSNFTLKIRSTKLEDSAMYFCASNRLATEQYFGPGTRLTVT.

The V gene is TRBV4-3, the J gene TRBJ1-1; maybe TRBD1 (6 bases). The CDR3 is 15 residues long. Germline CDR1 LGHNA, CDR2 YSLEER. The germline V and J ends were trimmed by 1 base and 4 bases, with 13 bases remaining between them. The CDR3 DNA reads as TGCGCCAGCAGCCAAGGACCGGCCAGGGGCACTGAAGCTTTCTTT. This codes for CASSQGPARGTEAFF.

The chain uses TRBV5-4 and TRBJ2-7; 8 bases fit TRBD2. Germline V gene lookup returns CDR1 SGHNT and CDR2 YYREEE (reference sequence). The V and J ends lost 0 bases and 1 base, in that order; junction bases with no gene match: 3. The CDR3 consists of 15 residues. In DNA, the CDR3 is TGTGCCAGCAGCTTGGAGCGGGGGAGATCCTACGAGCAGTACTTC. This encodes CASSLERGRSYEQYF.

V usage is TRBV11-2 and J usage is TRBJ2-2, with TRBD1 matching over 7 bases. From germline, CDR1 is SGHAT and CDR2 FQNNGV. J lost 5 bases, V lost 2 bases, and 8 bases had no gene match. The CDR3 covers 16 residues. CDR3 residues: CASSLYGQERTGELFF. The CDR3 nucleotides are TGTGCCAGCAGCTTATACGGACAGGAGAGAACCGGGGAGCTGTTTTTT.

The rearrangement uses TRBV30 and TRBJ1-5; 7 bases match TRBD1. Trimming removed 2 bases from V and 0 bases from J; junction bases left unmatched: 13. Germline V CDR1 and CDR2: GTSNPN, SVGIG (reference sequence). The CDR3 extends over 18 amino acids. The CDR3 loop is CAWSTKDRPRYSNQPQHF. For the CDR3, the DNA is TGTGCCTGGAGTACGAAGGACAGGCCCAGATATAGCAATCAGCCCCAGCATTTT.

CDR3 nucleotides: TGTGCCAGCAGCGTATCAGGACAGGGGAATGAGCAGTTCTTC. This gives the protein CASSVSGQGNEQFF. This chain joins TRBV9 and TRBJ2-1, with 9 positions matching TRBD1. The trim removed 1 base at V and 7 bases at J, leaving 3 bases unmatched. Germline CDR1 SGDLS, CDR2 YYNGEE. The CDR3 has 14 amino acids.

The gene calls are TRBV4-2 and TRBJ1-4, with D tentatively TRBD1 (5 bases). Looked up from germline, CDR1 is LGHNA and CDR2 is YNFKEQ. The CDR3 has 16 residues. The V end was cut by 0 bases, the J end by 4 bases, with 12 bases between. The CDR3 loop reads CASSQDGGASNEKLFF. The CDR3 DNA sequence: TGTGCCAGCAGCCAAGATGGAGGGGCGAGTAATGAAAAACTGTTTTTT.

Only one count was recorded for this clone. The chain employs TRBV19 and TRBJ1-5, with 7 bases identical to TRBD1. J gave up 1 base and V 4 bases, and 7 bases lay outside the gene matches. In germline, CDR1 is LNHDA, CDR2 SQIVND (reference sequence). The CDR3 spans 16 residues. The DNA for the CDR3 is TGTGCCAGTAGTAAAAGACAGGGAAGGAGCAATCAGCCCCAGCATTTT. Translating gives CASSKRQGRSNQPQHF.

The chain couples TRBV7-9 to TRBJ1-6; the D gene is possibly TRBD1 (5 bases). V lost 2 bases, J lost 10 bases, and 18 bases lay in between. There are 16 residues in the CDR3. Germline assignment: CDR1 SEHNR and CDR2 FQNEAQ (reference sequence). CDR3 sequence: CASSLSGYGDFSPLHF. In DNA, the CDR3 is TGTGCCAGCAGCTTAAGTGGCTACGGGGACTTCTCACCCCTCCACTTT.